These T cell receptor beta chains were read from a single sample in a study of blood T cell repertoires in COVID-19. This table comes from immunoSEQ multiplex PCR, and its TCRdb copy is limited to in-frame clones, with some not included. The repertoire holds approximately 200,000 clones, around 84% seen once, with just under 1% in the top ten. Input material: peripheral blood. These receptors all stem from a middle-aged man with acute or convalescent COVID-19. Each CDR3 is given with its conserved first and last residue. D genes are given only for firm matches. Part of the rows lack a size; the others show once, few, many or a class for expanded clones.

v_call	j_call	d_call	clone_size	cdr3_aa	cdr3_nt
TRBV7-2	TRBJ2-5	TRBD1	once	CASSPSTGEETQYF	TGTGCCAGCAGCCCCTCGACAGGGGAGGAGACCCAGTACTTC
TRBV12-3/TRBV12-4	TRBJ2-5	-	-	CASGPPTLETQYF	TGTGCCAGCGGGCCCCCGACGCTGGAGACCCAGTACTTC
TRBV5-6	TRBJ1-2	-	once	CASSRDTLYGYTF	TGTGCCAGCAGCCGGGACACCCTCTATGGCTACACCTTC
TRBV28	TRBJ2-3	TRBD2	-	CASSSPGSGGTDTQYF	TGTGCCAGCTCCTCCCCGGGTAGCGGGGGCACAGATACGCAGTATTTT
TRBV4-3	TRBJ1-1	-	-	CASSQEYGEGIITEAFF	TGCGCCAGCAGCCAAGAGTACGGGGAAGGTATAATCACTGAAGCTTTCTTT
TRBV6-4	TRBJ1-2	-	-	CASSDGRDYGYTF	TGTGCCAGCAGTGACGGCAGGGACTATGGCTACACCTTC
TRBV7-2	TRBJ2-7	-	-	CASSLRQGTYEQYF	TGTGCCAGCAGCTTAAGGCAGGGCACCTACGAGCAGTACTTC
TRBV7-2	TRBJ1-3	-	-	CASSISRDTSGNTIYF	TGTGCCAGCAGCATATCCCGGGACACCTCTGGAAACACCATATATTTT
TRBV15	TRBJ2-5	-	once	CATSRDRGETQYF	TGTGCCACCAGCAGAGATCGAGGAGAGACCCAGTACTTC
TRBV9	TRBJ1-5	TRBD1	once	CASSSGPGTGPHQPQHF	TGTGCCAGCAGCTCAGGACCCGGGACAGGCCCCCATCAGCCCCAGCATTTT
TRBV27	TRBJ1-1	TRBD1	-	CASSSGQGLANTEAFF	TGTGCCAGCAGTTCCGGACAGGGCCTCGCAAACACTGAAGCTTTCTTT
TRBV9	TRBJ2-7	-	-	CASSVGSGVAYEQYF	TGTGCCAGCAGCGTAGGTTCGGGGGTGGCCTACGAGCAGTACTTC
TRBV5-1	TRBJ1-2	TRBD1	-	CASSLGQGDYGYTF	TGCGCCAGCAGCTTGGGACAGGGGGACTATGGCTACACCTTC
TRBV7-6	TRBJ1-4	-	few	CASSLGAGAREKLFF	TGTGCCAGCAGCTTAGGCGCAGGGGCGAGAGAAAAACTGTTTTTT
TRBV6-6	TRBJ1-3	-	-	CASSPSSGNTIYF	TGTGCCAGCAGCCCGAGCTCTGGAAACACCATATATTTT
TRBV29-1	TRBJ2-5	-	-	CSVDSGQETQYF	TGCAGCGTTGATAGCGGACAAGAGACCCAGTACTTC
TRBV4-3	TRBJ1-2	TRBD1	-	CASSQETVQGARGYTF	TGCGCCAGCAGCCAAGAGACCGTACAGGGGGCAAGGGGCTACACCTTC
TRBV19	TRBJ2-2	TRBD2	-	CASSIKAGGVVGELFF	TGTGCCAGTAGTATTAAAGCGGGGGGAGTCGTCGGGGAGCTGTTTTTT
TRBV27	TRBJ1-2	TRBD1	few	CASRPTGGLYGYTF	TGTGCCAGCAGGCCGACAGGGGGTCTATATGGCTACACCTTC
TRBV27	TRBJ2-1	-	-	CASRRGWDEQFF	TGTGCCAGCAGACGGGGTTGGGATGAGCAGTTCTTC
TRBV6-5	TRBJ2-7	-	few	CASSSGQRDYEQYF	TGTGCCAGCAGTTCCGGACAAAGGGACTACGAGCAGTACTTC
TRBV24-1	TRBJ2-1	-	-	CAVETRGSPYNEQFF	TGTGCCGTCGAAACGAGAGGGTCCCCCTACAATGAGCAGTTCTTC
TRBV7-9	TRBJ2-2	TRBD1	-	CASSTWTGAGELFF	TGTGCCAGCAGCACCTGGACAGGGGCCGGGGAGCTGTTTTTT
TRBV24-1	TRBJ1-2	-	-	CATSDPSVAAGYTF	TGTGCCACCAGTGATCCCTCAGTGGCGGCTGGCTACACCTTC
TRBV12-2	TRBJ1-4	-	few	CASRLPYGGWTLDEKLFF	TGTGCAAGTCGCTTACCCTACGGTGGGTGGACTTTAGATGAAAAACTGTTTTTT
TRBV27	TRBJ1-6	-	-	CASIDRDRKSYF	TGTGCCAGCATCGACCGGGATAGGAAATCTTACTTT
TRBV29-1	TRBJ1-1	TRBD1	-	CSVGTGRNTEAFF	TGCAGCGTTGGGACAGGGCGGAACACTGAAGCTTTCTTT
TRBV12-3/TRBV12-4	TRBJ2-7	-	-	CASSDSYEQYF	TGTGCCAGCAGTGACAGCTACGAGCAGTACTTC
TRBV6-1	TRBJ1-5	-	few	CASSEFLRRGVKANQPQHF	TGTGCCAGCAGTGAATTTCTAAGGCGGGGCGTGAAGGCGAATCAGCCCCAGCATTTT
TRBV28	TRBJ2-7	TRBD2	-	CASSLYVGGANRNEQYF	TGTGCCAGCAGTCTATATGTCGGGGGGGCCAATAGGAACGAGCAGTACTTC
TRBV7-8	TRBJ1-5	-	-	CASSRGNGGTQPQHF	TGTGCCAGCAGCCGGGGAAACGGGGGGACACAGCCCCAGCATTTT
TRBV19	TRBJ1-5	-	-	CASSKPTSDNQPQHF	TGTGCCAGTAGTAAACCCACAAGCGACAATCAGCCCCAGCATTTT
TRBV19	TRBJ2-7	TRBD1	-	CASSTTGTGKFEQYF	TGTGCCAGTAGTACGACCGGGACAGGGAAGTTCGAGCAGTACTTC
TRBV19	TRBJ2-3	TRBD1	-	CASSLTGTGIIQPQYF	TGTGCCAGTAGCTTAACCGGGACAGGGATTATACAGCCCCAGTATTTT
TRBV6-5	TRBJ1-5	TRBD1	-	CASSMGQPNQPQHF	TGTGCCAGCAGTATGGGACAGCCCAATCAGCCCCAGCATTTT
TRBV5-8	TRBJ1-5	TRBD1	few	CASSRGDRVDQPQHF	TGTGCCAGCAGCCGGGGGGACAGGGTAGATCAGCCCCAGCATTTT
TRBV27	TRBJ1-2	TRBD1	once	CASSLNDRGLGGYTF	TGTGCCAGCAGTTTAAACGACAGGGGGCTGGGGGGCTACACCTTC
TRBV30	TRBJ1-5	TRBD1	-	CAWGRDSRNQPQHF	TGTGCCTGGGGCAGGGACAGCCGCAATCAGCCCCAGCATTTT
TRBV9	TRBJ1-2	-	-	CASSVDSNYGYTF	TGTGCCAGCAGCGTAGACTCGAACTATGGCTACACCTTC
TRBV5-1	TRBJ1-2	-	-	CASSLALEKGNYGYTF	TGCGCCAGCAGCTTGGCCTTAGAAAAGGGGAACTATGGCTACACCTTC
TRBV6-5	TRBJ1-4	-	-	CASSYSQGPNEKLFF	TGTGCCAGCAGTTACTCACAGGGACCTAATGAAAAACTGTTTTTT
TRBV4-2	TRBJ2-7	-	-	CASSQDRGRGISYEQYF	TGTGCCAGCAGCCAAGATCGAGGCAGGGGAATCTCCTACGAGCAGTACTTC
TRBV28	TRBJ1-5	TRBD1	-	CASSHTQGGQPQHF	TGTGCCAGCAGCCATACTCAGGGGGGTCAGCCCCAGCATTTT
TRBV20-1	TRBJ2-7	-	-	CSARRQAEQYF	TGCAGTGCTAGGAGACAGGCCGAGCAGTACTTC
TRBV5-1	TRBJ1-2	TRBD1	few	CASSLANSGGYGYTF	TGCGCCAGCAGCTTGGCGAACTCAGGGGGCTATGGCTACACCTTC
TRBV5-6	TRBJ1-5	-	-	CASTQYGSGGRQPQHF	TGTGCCAGCACCCAGTACGGCTCGGGGGGAAGACAGCCCCAGCATTTT
TRBV13	TRBJ1-1	TRBD1	-	CASSFRRQGKPEAFF	TGTGCCAGCAGCTTCCGAAGACAGGGCAAGCCTGAAGCTTTCTTT
TRBV6-5	TRBJ2-5	-	-	CASSRDLETQYF	TGTGCCAGCAGTAGGGACTTGGAGACCCAGTACTTC
TRBV5-8	TRBJ1-5	TRBD1	-	CASSWGTGGLGQPQHF	TGTGCCAGCAGCTGGGGGACAGGGGGTTTGGGTCAGCCCCAGCATTTT
TRBV3-1/TRBV3-2	TRBJ2-5	TRBD2	-	CASSLPGSGGRETQYF	TGTGCCAGCAGCCTGCCTGGGAGCGGGGGGCGGGAGACCCAGTACTTC